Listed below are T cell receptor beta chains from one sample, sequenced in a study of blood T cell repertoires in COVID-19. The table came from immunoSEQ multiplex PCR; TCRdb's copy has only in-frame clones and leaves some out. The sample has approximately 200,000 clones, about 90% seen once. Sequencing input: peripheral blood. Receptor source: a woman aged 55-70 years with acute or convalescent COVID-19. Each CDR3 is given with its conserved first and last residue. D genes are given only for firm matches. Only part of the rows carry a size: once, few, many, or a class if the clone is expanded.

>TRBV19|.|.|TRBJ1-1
CASTTGKTYGTEAFF
TGTGCCAGTACCACCGGGAAAACGTATGGCACTGAAGCTTTCTTT
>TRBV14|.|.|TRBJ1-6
CASSQDMVGRGYNSPLHF
TGTGCCAGCAGCCAAGATATGGTTGGTAGGGGCTATAATTCACCCCTCCACTTT
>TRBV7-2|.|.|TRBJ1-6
CASSRRGVGASYNSPLHF
TGTGCCAGCAGCCGTCGGGGAGTGGGGGCCTCCTATAATTCACCCCTCCACTTT
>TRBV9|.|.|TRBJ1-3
CAVGQGNTIYF
TGTGCCGTAGGACAGGGAAACACCATATATTTT
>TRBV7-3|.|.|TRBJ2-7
CASSSGKYNEQYF
TGTGCCAGCAGTTCAGGGAAATACAACGAGCAGTACTTC
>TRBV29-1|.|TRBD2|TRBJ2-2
CSVQHSGEWETGELFF
TGCAGCGTTCAACATAGCGGGGAGTGGGAAACCGGGGAGCTGTTTTTT
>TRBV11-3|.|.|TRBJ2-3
CASSFHTDTQYF
TGTGCCAGCAGCTTCCACACAGATACGCAGTATTTT
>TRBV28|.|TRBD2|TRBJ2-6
CASSLRTSSGANVLTF
TGTGCCAGCAGTTTGAGGACTAGCTCTGGGGCCAACGTCCTGACTTTC
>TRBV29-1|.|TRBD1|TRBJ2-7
CSVQGDRGPYEQYF
TGCAGCGTTCAGGGGGACAGGGGTCCCTACGAGCAGTACTTC
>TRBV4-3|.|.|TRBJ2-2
CASSRDLAVTGELFF
TGCGCCAGCAGCCGGGATTTAGCGGTCACCGGGGAGCTGTTTTTT
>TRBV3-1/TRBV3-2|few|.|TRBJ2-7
CASSPLSLSVYEQYF
TGTGCCAGCAGCCCGCTTTCGCTAAGCGTCTACGAGCAGTACTTC
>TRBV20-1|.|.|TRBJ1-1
CSASLGAGVNTEAFF
TGCAGTGCTAGTCTGGGGGCGGGGGTGAACACTGAAGCTTTCTTT
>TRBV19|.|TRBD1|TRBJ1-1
CASSTTGDTEAFF
TGTGCCAGTAGTACAACAGGGGACACTGAAGCTTTCTTT
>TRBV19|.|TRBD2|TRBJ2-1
CASSEVAGPTYNEQFF
TGTGCCAGTAGTGAGGTAGCGGGACCTACATACAATGAGCAGTTCTTC
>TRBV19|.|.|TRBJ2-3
CASSRGQLTSTDTQYF
TGTGCCAGTAGTAGGGGACAATTGACTAGCACAGATACGCAGTATTTT
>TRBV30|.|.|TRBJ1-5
CAWSPAGGQPQHF
TGTGCCTGGAGCCCCGCGGGTGGTCAGCCCCAGCATTTT
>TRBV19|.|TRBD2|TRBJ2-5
CASGGGQTQYF
TGTGCCAGTGGGGGGGGACAGACCCAGTACTTC
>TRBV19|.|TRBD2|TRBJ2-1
CASNPGGPRNEQFF
TGTGCCAGTAATCCGGGGGGGCCTAGGAATGAGCAGTTCTTC